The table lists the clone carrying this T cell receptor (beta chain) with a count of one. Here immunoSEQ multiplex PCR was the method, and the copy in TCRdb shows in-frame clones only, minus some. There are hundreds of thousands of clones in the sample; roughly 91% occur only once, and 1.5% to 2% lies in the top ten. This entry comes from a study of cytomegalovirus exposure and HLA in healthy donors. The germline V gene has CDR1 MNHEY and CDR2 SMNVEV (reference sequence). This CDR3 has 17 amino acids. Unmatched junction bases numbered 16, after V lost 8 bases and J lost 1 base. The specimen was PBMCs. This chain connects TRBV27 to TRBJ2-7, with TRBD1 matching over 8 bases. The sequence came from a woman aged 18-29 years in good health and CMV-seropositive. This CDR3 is CASLFWDPGQASYEQYF. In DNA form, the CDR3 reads TGTGCCAGCCTATTTTGGGACCCGGGACAGGCTTCCTACGAGCAGTACTTC.